The entry below gives a single TCR beta chain sequence along with its context. This sample was included in a study of blood T cell repertoires in COVID-19. The junction had 12 bases not matched to a gene; V was cut back by 6 bases and J by 7 bases. The CDR3 is 16 amino acids. CDR1 and CDR2 from the germline V gene are MNHEY and SVGEGT. Sequencing used immunoSEQ multiplex PCR; TCRdb keeps in-frame clones, though not all of them. The sample has 100,000 to 150,000 clones, around 88% seen once. This clonotype originated in a woman aged 50 to 60 with active or convalescent COVID-19. The V and J genes are TRBV6-2 or TRBV6-3 and TRBJ2-2; 9 bases are shared with TRBD1. Source material: peripheral blood. DNA of the CDR3: TGTGCCAGCAGCCCAAACAGGGGGCGTTTGGGCGGGGAGCTGTTTTTT. This codes for CASSPNRGRLGGELFF.